The next 27 T cell receptor beta chains were all read from a single sample in a study of T cell repertoires in cytomegalovirus infection (dated 2019 in TCRdb). This sample was sequenced with an Illumina HiSeq 1500. TCRdb took the public reads, trimmed them with fastp at Q25, ran MiXCR for clone calling and kept in-frame beta chains. Rows with one shared CDR3 protein collapse into an entry with the most common genes and DNA. This sample comprises 250,000 to 400,000 distinct CDR3 sequences, around 25% of them detected only once. The ten biggest clones cover roughly 13% of the sample. The intended sense of this specimen's treatment or condition label: in vitro stimulation with specific CMV peptide epitopes to enrich CMV-specific T cells. No antigens are known for them. Sequenced here: cultured PBMCs, sampled from culture after CMV antigen stimulation. These receptors were taken from a human donor in good health (CMV status not recorded). Some clones in this sample may be carry-over from other donors' samples.

Written as DNA, the CDR3 is TGTGCCAGCAGCCTACGTCGGACAGGGACAGATACGCAGTATTTT. Its protein product is CASSLRRTGTDTQYF. This chain uses TRBV14 with TRBJ2-3, with 8 nucleotides matching TRBD1. The J segment lost 3 bases and the V segment lost 4 bases, leaving 6 bases of the junction unmatched. The V gene's germline CDR1 is SGHDN and CDR2 FVKESK. CDR3 length equals 15 residues.

The chain couples TRBV12-3 or TRBV12-4 to TRBJ1-6; D is unresolved. This CDR3 contains 16 residues. The germline V and J ends were trimmed by 1 base and 5 bases, with 12 bases remaining between them. This chain's CDR3 is CASSLEPGQHNSPLHF. The CDR3 coding sequence is TGTGCCAGCAGTTTAGAGCCGGGCCAACATAATTCACCCCTCCACTTT.

The V and J genes are TRBV19 and TRBJ2-2, with D unresolved. With 11 bases removed from V and 3 bases from J, the gap between germline ends came to 16 bases. Germline V gene lookup returns CDR1 LNHDA and CDR2 SQIVND (reference sequence). The CDR3 is made up of 14 amino acids. DNA of the CDR3: TGTGCCTCTGGTGGACGGGTGGACACCGGGGAGCTGTTTTTT. Protein: CASGGRVDTGELFF.

This clonotype came up many times. The chain joins TRBV7-2 to TRBJ2-2; D is ambiguous. V was shortened by 5 bases and J by 4 bases, with 11 bases between the two germline ends. The CDR3 runs 14 residues. CDR1 is SGHTA and CDR2 is FQGNSA in the germline V gene. The CDR3 DNA follows: TGTGCCAGCAGCCCTAGGTGGGGCACCGGGGAGCTGTTTTTT. Protein: CASSPRWGTGELFF.

This clonotype was seen repeatedly, ten times or more. This chain connects TRBV7-6 to TRBJ1-1, with D perhaps matching TRBD1 (6 bases). Trimming shortened V by 5 bases and J by 3 bases, and 10 bases separated the two germline ends. Germline V CDR1 and CDR2: SGHVS, FNYEAQ. CDR3 size: 13 residues. Written as DNA, the CDR3 is TGTGCCAGCAGCCGAACAGGGTACACTGAAGCTTTCTTT. It specifies CASSRTGYTEAFF.

The CDR3 bases are TGTGCCAGTAGTATAGATCGGGCCAGGACGGTGGAGACCCAGTACTTC. The encoded protein is CASSIDRARTVETQYF. The chain has TRBV19 and TRBJ2-5, with unresolved D. V lost 0 bases and J 5 bases, leaving 16 bases between the germline ends. The germline gives CDR1 LNHDA, CDR2 SQIVND (reference sequence). This CDR3 region has 16 residues.

This clonotype was picked up one time. The chain recombines TRBV6-2 or TRBV6-3 with TRBJ2-1; TRBD1 or TRBD2 may be the D gene (5 bases each). CDR3 length equals 15 residues. Germline values: CDR1 MNHEY, CDR2 SVGEGT. Trimming removed 7 bases at V and 6 bases at J, with 19 bases between. The CDR3 region has the DNA TGTGCCAGCATAAGTCTCCCTCGAGGGGCCAATGAGCAGTTCTTC. This translates into CASISLPRGANEQFF.

This clonotype was counted many times. The V gene is TRBV7-2, the J gene TRBJ2-1, with 11 bases that match TRBD2. V trimming: 1 base; J trimming: 9 bases; junction bases outside the gene matches: 5. The CDR3 runs to 15 residues. Germline CDR1 SGHTA, CDR2 FQGNSA. CDR3 nucleotide sequence: TGTGCCAGCAGCTTAGTGGTGACTAGCGGGACTGAGCAGTTCTTC. This translates into CASSLVVTSGTEQFF. The full variable domain, with the rest looked up from reference TRBV7-2 and TRBJ2-1, is GAGVSQSPSNKVTEKGKDVELRCDPISGHTALYWYRQSLGQGLEFLIYFQGNSAPDKSGLPSDRFSAERTGGSVSTLTIQRTQQEDSAVYLCASSLVVTSGTEQFFGPGTRLTVL.

V gene TRBV19 combines with J gene TRBJ2-3; TRBD2 aligns across 11 bases. Germline V gene sequence: CDR1 LNHDA, CDR2 SQIVND (reference sequence). With V trimmed by 0 bases and J by 2 bases, 4 bases remained unmatched. This CDR3 is 17 amino acids long. The CDR3 loop reads CASSIDGLAGYTDTQYF. CDR3 DNA sequence: TGTGCCAGTAGTATAGATGGACTAGCGGGTTACACAGATACGCAGTATTTT.

There are a few counts of this clonotype. The gene calls are TRBV20-1 and TRBJ2-1; 11 nucleotides agree with TRBD2. The CDR3 spans 14 residues. Germline trimming cut 7 bases from V and 4 bases from J; bases unmatched to any gene: 6. Per germline, CDR1 DFQATT and CDR2 SNEGSKA (reference sequence). CDR3 loop: CSGRTSGPYNEQFF. The CDR3 bases are TGCAGTGGCCGGACTAGCGGGCCGTACAATGAGCAGTTCTTC.

The chain couples TRBV7-4 to TRBJ2-1, with D uncertain. Trimming took off 2 bases at V and 0 bases at J, with 8 bases between the two ends. The CDR3 extends over 15 amino acids. Germline-derived CDR1 and CDR2 are SGHVT and SQSDAQ. The DNA of the CDR3 is TGTGCCAGCAGCTTACCGGAAAGCTCCTACAATGAGCAGTTCTTC. Its protein is CASSLPESSYNEQFF.

The chain couples TRBV7-2 to TRBJ2-5; the D gene is possibly TRBD2 (5 bases). From germline, CDR1 is SGHTA and CDR2 FQGNSA. V was shortened by 1 base and J by 4 bases, with 16 bases between the two germline ends. The CDR3 totals 16 residues. CDR3 sequence: CASSLGGGRVGETQYF. CDR3 sequence (DNA): TGTGCCAGCAGCTTAGGAGGAGGAAGGGTAGGAGAGACCCAGTACTTC.

This clonotype was detected ten times or more. This chain links TRBV28 with TRBJ1-5, with 10 bases that match TRBD1. J gave up 7 bases and V 3 bases, and 3 bases lay outside the gene matches. The CDR3 extends over 14 amino acids. Germline assignment: CDR1 MDHEN and CDR2 SYDVKM. The DNA of the CDR3 is TGTGCCAGCAGTTTCGGGACAGGGGCCCAGCCCCAGCATTTT. Translation: CASSFGTGAQPQHF.

This chain joins TRBV20-1 and TRBJ2-7; TRBD2 matches 10 bases. V shed 6 bases, J shed 6 bases, and the junction held 11 bases outside the gene matches. This CDR3 has 14 residues. The germline V gene encodes CDR1 DFQATT and CDR2 SNEGSKA (reference sequence). The CDR3 protein is CSALHPSGRGEQYF. The CDR3 DNA reads as TGCAGTGCACTCCATCCTAGCGGGAGAGGCGAGCAGTACTTC.

In its sample, this clonotype was seen a few times. V is TRBV7-2 and J is TRBJ2-2; possible D gene TRBD1, 6 bases. CDR3 size: 18 residues. V lost 5 bases and J lost 0, with 19 bases in between. Germline lookup yields CDR1 SGHTA and CDR2 FQGNSA. The CDR3 coding sequence is TGTGCCAGCAGCAAAGAGGCCCCAGGGGCCACGAACACCGGGGAGCTGTTTTTT. The encoded protein is CASSKEAPGATNTGELFF.

In its sample, this clonotype was seen many times. The rearrangement uses TRBV12-3 or TRBV12-4 and TRBJ2-1; D gene ambiguous. Trimming took off 6 bases at V and 4 bases at J, with 16 bases between the two ends. The CDR3 consists of 15 residues. This CDR3 is CASSPSGLRYNEQFF. The CDR3 nucleotides read TGTGCCAGCAGCCCCTCGGGTTTAAGGTACAATGAGCAGTTCTTC.

This clonotype turned up a few times. The chain is built from TRBV20-1 and TRBJ2-5; D gene uncertain. This CDR3 is 15 amino acids long. The V end lost 1 base, the J end lost 2 bases, and 14 bases lay between the germline ends. In germline, CDR1 is DFQATT, CDR2 SNEGSKA (reference sequence). CDR3 protein: CSARGHPAFQETQYF. CDR3 DNA sequence: TGCAGTGCTAGAGGCCACCCGGCGTTTCAAGAGACCCAGTACTTC.

Only a few counts were recorded for this clonotype. The chain recombines TRBV12-3 or TRBV12-4 with TRBJ1-5; 8 bases align to TRBD1. Germline trimming cut 8 bases from V and 5 bases from J; bases unmatched to any gene: 8. CDR3 length equals 14 residues. CDR3 nucleotide sequence: TGTGCCAGCGGGACGACAGGGGAGGATCAGCCCCAGCATTTT. Protein sequence: CASGTTGEDQPQHF.

This chain uses TRBV7-8 with TRBJ1-6; D gene uncertain. This CDR3 has 11 residues. Trimming cost V 8 bases and J 8 bases, with 7 bases left between them. The germline V gene has CDR1 SGHVS and CDR2 FQNEAQ. In DNA, the CDR3 is TGTGCCAGCCCCCCCCATTCACCCCTCCACTTT. Translated, it gives CASPPHSPLHF.

In its sample, this clonotype was seen a few times. The rearrangement uses TRBV6-1 and TRBJ2-5, with 10 bases that match TRBD1. Germline-derived CDR1 and CDR2 are MNHNS and SASEGT. The CDR3 runs to 15 residues. J lost 7 bases, V lost 10 bases, and 15 bases had no gene match. The CDR3 loop is CATALRTGGGGTQYF. The CDR3 bases are TGTGCCACCGCCCTCCGGACAGGGGGGGGGGGGACCCAGTACTTC.

This clonotype was observed a handful of times. V gene TRBV6-1 combines with J gene TRBJ2-5, with 8 bases lining up with TRBD2. The CDR3 totals 13 residues. V was pared by 6 bases and J by 3 bases, with 3 bases of the junction left unmatched. Germline V lookup: CDR1 MNHNS, CDR2 SASEGT. DNA of the CDR3: TGTGCCAGCAGAGCGGGGGCGGAAGAGACCCAGTACTTC. It encodes CASRAGAEETQYF.

V is TRBV4-2 and J is TRBJ2-4; the match to TRBD1 covers 7 bases. V lost 5 bases and J lost 6; bases outside the gene matches: 10. Germline CDR1 is LGHNA and CDR2 is YNFKEQ. The CDR3 loop spans 15 amino acids. The DNA of the CDR3 is TGTGCCAGCAGCAGGGAAGGGGGCTCATTAAACATTCAGTACTTC. Residues: CASSREGGSLNIQYF.

This clonotype has more than one count but fewer than ten. CDR3 protein: CASSKDGPRNTGELFF. The CDR3 nucleotides are TGCGCCAGCAGCAAAGACGGTCCTCGGAACACCGGGGAGCTGTTTTTT. V and J are TRBV5-1 and TRBJ2-2; D is ambiguous. Trimming left V 4 bases short and J 1 base short, with 14 bases between. The CDR3 has 16 amino acids. Germline-derived CDR1 and CDR2 are SGHRS and YFSETQ.

The chain links TRBV7-8 to TRBJ2-5; TRBD2 matches at 8 bases. The CDR3 runs to 12 residues. Per germline, CDR1 SGHVS and CDR2 FQNEAQ. V gave up 6 bases and J gave up 9 bases; unmatched junction bases: 6. This CDR3 is CASRKREPAQYF. DNA for the CDR3: TGTGCCAGCAGGAAGCGGGAGCCGGCCCAGTACTTC.

The rearrangement joins TRBV4-3 to TRBJ1-4; D is undetermined. Per the germline V gene, CDR1 is LGHNA and CDR2 is YSLEER. Trimming left V 5 bases short and J 2 bases short, with 9 bases between. This CDR3 spans 14 amino acids. CDR3 amino acids: CASSDTVTNEKLFF. The CDR3 nucleotides are TGCGCCAGCAGCGATACGGTGACTAATGAAAAACTGTTTTTT.

The chain is built from TRBV7-9 and TRBJ2-7; TRBD1 matches 8 bases. Germline CDR1 reads SEHNR; CDR2 reads FQNEAQ (reference sequence). The ends lost 3 bases at V and 7 bases at J; junction bases unmatched: 11. The CDR3 covers 15 residues. CDR3 DNA: TGTGCCAGCAGCTTCTTATGGACAGGGAAGGATGAGCAGTACTTC. Encoded protein: CASSFLWTGKDEQYF. Based on the CDR3 plus reference TRBV7-9 and TRBJ2-7, the full variable domain is DTGVSQNPRHKITKRGQNVTFRCDPISEHNRLYWYRQTLGQGPEFLTYFQNEAQLEKSRLLSDRFSAERPKGSFSTLEIQRTEQGDSAMYLCASSFLWTGKDEQYFGPGTRLTVT.

This clonotype has a count of ten or more. V is TRBV7-2 and J is TRBJ2-1; D unclear. CDR3 size: 15 residues. Germline V lookup: CDR1 SGHTA, CDR2 FQGNSA. The V gene lost 1 base and the J gene lost 7 bases, with 14 bases spanning the gap. The CDR3 bases are TGTGCCAGCAGCTTAGGCTCCCAGGTGGAGAATGAGCAGTTCTTC. Amino acids: CASSLGSQVENEQFF.